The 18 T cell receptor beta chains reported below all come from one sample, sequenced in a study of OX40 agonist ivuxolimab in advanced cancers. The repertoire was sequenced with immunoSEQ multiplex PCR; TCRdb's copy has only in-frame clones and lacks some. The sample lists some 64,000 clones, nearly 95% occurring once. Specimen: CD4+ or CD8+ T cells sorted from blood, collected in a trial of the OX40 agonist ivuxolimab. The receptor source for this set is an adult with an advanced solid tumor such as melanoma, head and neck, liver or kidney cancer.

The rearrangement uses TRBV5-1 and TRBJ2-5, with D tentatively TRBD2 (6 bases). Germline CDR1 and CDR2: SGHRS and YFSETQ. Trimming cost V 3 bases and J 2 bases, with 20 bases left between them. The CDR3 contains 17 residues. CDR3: CASSSLEEGGSQETQYF. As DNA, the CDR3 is TGCGCCAGCAGCTCTCTGGAGGAGGGTGGTTCGCAAGAGACCCAGTACTTC.

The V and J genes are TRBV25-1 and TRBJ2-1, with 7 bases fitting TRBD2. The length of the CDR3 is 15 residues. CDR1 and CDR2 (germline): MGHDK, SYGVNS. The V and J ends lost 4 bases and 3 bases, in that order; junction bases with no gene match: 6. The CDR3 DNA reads TGTGCCAGCAGTGGAAGGGAGGGAATCTACAATGAGCAGTTCTTC. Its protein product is CASSGREGIYNEQFF. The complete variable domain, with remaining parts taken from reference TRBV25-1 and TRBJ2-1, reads EADIYQTPRYLVIGTGKKITLECSQTMGHDKMYWYQQDPGMELHLIHYSYGVNSTEKGDLSSESTVSRIRTEHFPLTLESARPSHTSQYLCASSGREGIYNEQFFGPGTRLTVL.

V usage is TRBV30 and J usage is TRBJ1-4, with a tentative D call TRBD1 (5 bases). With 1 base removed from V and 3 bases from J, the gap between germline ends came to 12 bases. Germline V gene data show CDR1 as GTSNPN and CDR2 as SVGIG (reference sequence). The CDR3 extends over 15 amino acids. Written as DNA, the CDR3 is TGTGCCTGGAGTGCCGGGACTCGATCTAATGAAAAACTGTTTTTT. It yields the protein CAWSAGTRSNEKLFF.

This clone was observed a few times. This CDR3 reads CAWSWTGRELFF. DNA for the CDR3: TGTGCCTGGAGTTGGACGGGGCGCGAACTGTTTTTT. This sequence joins TRBV30 and TRBJ1-4; maybe TRBD1 (5 bases). This CDR3 has 12 residues. The germline CDR1 and CDR2 sequences are GTSNPN and SVGIG (reference sequence). The V and J ends lost 2 bases and 12 bases respectively, with 13 bases between them. Drawing the rest from reference TRBV30 and TRBJ1-4, the complete variable domain is SQTIHQWPATLVQPVGSPLSLECTVEGTSNPNLYWYRQAAGRGLQLLFYSVGIGQISSEVPQNLSASRPQDRQFILSSKKLLLSDSGFYLCAWSWTGRELFFGSGTQLSVL.

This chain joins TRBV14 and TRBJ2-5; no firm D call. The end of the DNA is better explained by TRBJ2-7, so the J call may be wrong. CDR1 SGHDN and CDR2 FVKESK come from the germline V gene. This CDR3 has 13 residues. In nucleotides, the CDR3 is TGTGCCAGCAGCGAACGGCAGGTATACGAGCAGTACTTC. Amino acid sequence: CASSERQVYEQYF.

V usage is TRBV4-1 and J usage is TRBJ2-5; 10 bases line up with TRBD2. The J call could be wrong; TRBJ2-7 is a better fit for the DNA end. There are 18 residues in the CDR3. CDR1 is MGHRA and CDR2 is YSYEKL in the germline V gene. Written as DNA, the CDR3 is TGCGCCAGCAGCCAAGGCGAGGGACTAGCGCCGAGCTCCTACGAGCAGTACTTC. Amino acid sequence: CASSQGEGLAPSSYEQYF.

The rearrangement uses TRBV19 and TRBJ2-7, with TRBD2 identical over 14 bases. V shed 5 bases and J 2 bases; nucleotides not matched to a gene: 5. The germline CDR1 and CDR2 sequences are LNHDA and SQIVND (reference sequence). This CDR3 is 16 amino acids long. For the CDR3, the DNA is TGTGCCAGTAGTGAGGGACTAGCGGGAGAGGCCTACGAGCAGTACTTC. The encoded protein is CASSEGLAGEAYEQYF.

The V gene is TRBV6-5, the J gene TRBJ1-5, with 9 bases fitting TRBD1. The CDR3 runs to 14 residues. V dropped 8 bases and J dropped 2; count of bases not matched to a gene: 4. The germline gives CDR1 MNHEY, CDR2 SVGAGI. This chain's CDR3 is CASQQGAGNQPQHF. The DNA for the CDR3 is TGTGCCAGCCAACAGGGGGCCGGCAATCAGCCCCAGCATTTT.

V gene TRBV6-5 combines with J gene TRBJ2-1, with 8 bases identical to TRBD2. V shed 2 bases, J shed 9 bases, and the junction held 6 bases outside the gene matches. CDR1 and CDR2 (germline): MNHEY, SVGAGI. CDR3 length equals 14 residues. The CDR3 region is CASSYHGRAGEQFF. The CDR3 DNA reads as TGTGCCAGCAGTTACCACGGGAGGGCCGGTGAGCAGTTCTTC.

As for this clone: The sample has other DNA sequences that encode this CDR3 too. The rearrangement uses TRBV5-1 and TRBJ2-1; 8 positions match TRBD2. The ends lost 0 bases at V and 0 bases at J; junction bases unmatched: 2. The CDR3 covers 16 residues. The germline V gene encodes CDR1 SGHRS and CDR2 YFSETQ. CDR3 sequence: CASSLGLAGSYNEQFF. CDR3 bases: TGCGCCAGCAGCTTGGGTCTAGCGGGCTCCTACAATGAGCAGTTCTTC.

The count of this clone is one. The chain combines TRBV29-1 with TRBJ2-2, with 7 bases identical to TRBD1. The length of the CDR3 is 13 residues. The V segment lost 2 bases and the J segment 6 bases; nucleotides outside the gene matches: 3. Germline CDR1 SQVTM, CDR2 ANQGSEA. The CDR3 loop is CSVEQQGSGELFF. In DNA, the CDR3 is TGCAGCGTTGAACAACAGGGGTCCGGGGAGCTGTTTTTT.

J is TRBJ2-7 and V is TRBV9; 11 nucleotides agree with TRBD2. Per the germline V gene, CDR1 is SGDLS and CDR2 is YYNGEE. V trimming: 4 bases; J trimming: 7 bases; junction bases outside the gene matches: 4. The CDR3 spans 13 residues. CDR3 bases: TGTGCCAGCAGCACACTAGCGGGAGATGAGCAGTACTTC. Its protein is CASSTLAGDEQYF.

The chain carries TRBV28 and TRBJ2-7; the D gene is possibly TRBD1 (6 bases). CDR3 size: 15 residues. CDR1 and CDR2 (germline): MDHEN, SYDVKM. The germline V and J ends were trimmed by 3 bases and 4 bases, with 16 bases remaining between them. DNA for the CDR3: TGTGCCAGCAGTTTCGCCTTCAGGACAGAGTACGAGCAGTACTTC. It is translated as CASSFAFRTEYEQYF.

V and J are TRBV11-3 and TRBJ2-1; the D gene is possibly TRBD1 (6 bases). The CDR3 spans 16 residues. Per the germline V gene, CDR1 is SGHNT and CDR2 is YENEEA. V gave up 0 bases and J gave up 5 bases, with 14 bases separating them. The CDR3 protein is CASSLEGAHIDNEQFF. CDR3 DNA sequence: TGTGCCAGCAGCTTAGAGGGGGCCCATATCGACAATGAGCAGTTCTTC.

The CDR3 DNA follows: TGTGCCAGCAGCTTAGCCGGTGGACTAGCGGGAGTTGGCAATGAGCAGTTCTTC. It translates to CASSLAGGLAGVGNEQFF. The gene calls are TRBV11-2 and TRBJ2-1; 13 bases match TRBD2. V shed 1 base and J 6 bases; nucleotides not matched to a gene: 9. The CDR3 length is 18 residues. The V gene's germline CDR1 is SGHAT and CDR2 FQNNGV.

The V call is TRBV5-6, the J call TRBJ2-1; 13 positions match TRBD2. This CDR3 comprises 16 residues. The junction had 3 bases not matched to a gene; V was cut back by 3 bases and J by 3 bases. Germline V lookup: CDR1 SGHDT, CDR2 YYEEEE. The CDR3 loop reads CASSSGLAGVYNEQFF. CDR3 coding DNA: TGTGCCAGCAGCTCTGGACTAGCGGGAGTCTACAATGAGCAGTTCTTC.

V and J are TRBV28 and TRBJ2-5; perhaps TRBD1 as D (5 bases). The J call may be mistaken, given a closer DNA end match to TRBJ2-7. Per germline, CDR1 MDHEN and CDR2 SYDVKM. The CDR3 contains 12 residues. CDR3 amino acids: CAIGRANYEQYF. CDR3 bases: TGTGCCATCGGCAGGGCTAACTACGAGCAGTACTTC.

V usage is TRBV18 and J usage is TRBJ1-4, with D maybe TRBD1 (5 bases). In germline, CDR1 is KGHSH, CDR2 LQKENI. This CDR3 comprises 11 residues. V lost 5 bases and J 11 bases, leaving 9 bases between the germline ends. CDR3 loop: CASSAGGKLFF. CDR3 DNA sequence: TGTGCCAGCTCAGCGGGGGGGAAACTGTTTTTT.